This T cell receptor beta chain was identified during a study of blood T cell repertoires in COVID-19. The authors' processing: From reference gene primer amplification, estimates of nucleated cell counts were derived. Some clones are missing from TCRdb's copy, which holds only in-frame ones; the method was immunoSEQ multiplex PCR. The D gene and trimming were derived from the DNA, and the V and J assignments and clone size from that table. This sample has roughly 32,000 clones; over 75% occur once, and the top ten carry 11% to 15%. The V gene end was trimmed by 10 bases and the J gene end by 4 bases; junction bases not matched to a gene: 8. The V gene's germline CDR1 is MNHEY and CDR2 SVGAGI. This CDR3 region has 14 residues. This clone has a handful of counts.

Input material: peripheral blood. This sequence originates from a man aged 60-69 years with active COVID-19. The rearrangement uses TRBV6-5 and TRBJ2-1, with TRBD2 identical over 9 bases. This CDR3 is CATATSGYYNEQFF. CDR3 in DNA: TGTGCCACCGCCACTAGCGGGTATTACAATGAGCAGTTCTTC.